These 7 T cell receptor beta chains came from one sample sequenced in a study of cytomegalovirus exposure and HLA in healthy donors. PCR used 60 Vbeta primers and 13 Jbeta primers. Clones were sequenced by immunoSEQ multiplex PCR, and TCRdb holds only the in-frame ones, with some missing. The table has over 140,000 clones, roughly 79% seen once; the top ten hold roughly 1.4%. The sample taken for sequencing was PBMCs. The receptors were gathered from a man younger than 40 in good health and CMV-seropositive.

The rearrangement links TRBV11-2 to TRBJ2-3; the match to TRBD1 covers 7 bases. Germline V lookup: CDR1 SGHAT, CDR2 FQNNGV. This CDR3 has 14 amino acids. V dropped 5 bases and J dropped 4; count of bases not matched to a gene: 6. The CDR3 region is CASSRQGEPDTQYF. CDR3 in DNA: TGTGCCAGCAGCCGACAGGGCGAGCCAGATACGCAGTATTTT.

The V call is TRBV28, the J call TRBJ1-6, with D possibly TRBD1 on 5 matching bases. V dropped 5 bases and J dropped 10 bases, with 15 bases sitting between them. CDR3 length: 14 amino acids. The germline V gene has CDR1 MDHEN and CDR2 SYDVKM. CDR3 residues: CASSHGGSGSPLHF. Here the CDR3 DNA reads TGTGCCAGCAGTCACGGGGGGTCTGGGTCACCCCTCCACTTT.

V and J are TRBV11-1 and TRBJ1-1, with D maybe TRBD1 (5 bases). The CDR3 covers 13 residues. The germline V gene has CDR1 SGHAT and CDR2 FQDESV (reference sequence). The V end lost 2 bases, the J end lost 1 base, and 5 bases lay between the germline ends. The CDR3 DNA reads as TGTGCCAGCAGCTTACAGGGGAACACTGAAGCTTTCTTT. Translation gives CASSLQGNTEAFF. Supplemented by reference TRBV11-1 and TRBJ1-1, the full variable domain reads EAEVAQSPRYKITEKSQAVAFWCDPISGHATLYWYRQILGQGPELLVQFQDESVVDDSQLPKDRFSAERLKGVDSTLKIQPAELGDSAMYLCASSLQGNTEAFFGQGTRLTVV.

This chain links TRBV19 with TRBJ2-7, with 7 bases fitting TRBD1. V was pared by 3 bases and J by 2 bases, with 16 bases of the junction left unmatched. The CDR3 runs 18 residues. Germline values: CDR1 LNHDA, CDR2 SQIVND (reference sequence). Here the CDR3 reads CASSIQASGQVSTYEQYF. CDR3 sequence (DNA): TGTGCCAGTAGTATTCAAGCTTCTGGACAGGTCTCCACCTACGAGCAGTACTTC.

This chain links TRBV11-3 with TRBJ2-6; 12 nucleotides agree with TRBD2. Germline-derived CDR1 and CDR2 are SGHNT and YENEEA. This CDR3 has 12 amino acids. V shed 11 bases and J 13 bases; nucleotides not matched to a gene: 6. The CDR3 region is CAGLLAGGVLTF. CDR3 nucleotide sequence: TGTGCCGGGCTACTAGCGGGAGGTGTCCTGACTTTC.

This clone was detected only a few times. The genes are TRBV19 and TRBJ2-7; tentative D call: TRBD2 (5 bases). V gave up 2 bases and J gave up 2 bases, with 10 bases separating them. The CDR3 has 14 amino acids. CDR1 and CDR2 (germline): LNHDA, SQIVND (reference sequence). The CDR3 spells CASSIREGPYEQYF. The CDR3 DNA is TGTGCCAGTAGTATACGCGAGGGCCCCTACGAGCAGTACTTC.

The J gene is TRBJ2-5, the V gene TRBV11-1; 10 positions match TRBD1. The CDR3 is 16 residues long. From germline, CDR1 is SGHAT and CDR2 FQDESV (reference sequence). Losses at the gene ends were 5 bases for V and 4 bases for J; bases not matched to a gene: 10. This chain's CDR3 is CASSPTPGQGPETQYF. In DNA, the CDR3 is TGTGCCAGCAGCCCCACCCCGGGACAGGGGCCAGAGACCCAGTACTTC.